The 29 T cell receptor beta chains below all came from one sample that was sequenced in a study of vaccination and CD4 T cells after COVID-19. The treatment was: approximately 9-day PBMC culture with coronavirus spike peptide pools or control peptides (ViraFEST assay). The antigens of these receptors remain unknown. Sequenced with the Oncomine TCR Beta short-read assay was DNA taken from cultured CD4+ T cells. MiXCR was run by TCRdb on the PCR reads, yielding one entry per CDR3 protein. The data hold 20,000 or so distinct CDR3 sequences, with 50% to 60% observed a single time. Sequenced sample: CD4+ T cells from blood, cultured in vitro. Receptor source: a human donor who had recovered from COVID-19.

V is TRBV7-2 and J is TRBJ2-7, with D perhaps matching TRBD1 or TRBD2 (5 bases each). V was clipped by 6 bases and J by 3 bases, with 18 bases between them. CDR1 and CDR2 (germline): SGHTA, FQGNSA. This CDR3 has 15 residues. This CDR3 reads CASSLGSAGSYEQYF. CDR3 DNA: TGTGCCAGCAGTCTAGGGTCGGCAGGGAGCTACGAGCAGTACTTC.

This rearrangement joins TRBV6-1 to TRBJ1-5, with D uncertain. CDR3 length: 14 residues. Trimming shortened V by 4 bases and J by 3 bases, and 10 bases separated the two germline ends. The germline V gene has CDR1 MNHNS and CDR2 SASEGT. CDR3 sequence (DNA): TGTGCCAGCAGTGCAGACGGATTCAATCAGCCCCAGCATTTT. Its protein is CASSADGFNQPQHF.

This clonotype has a handful of counts. This sequence joins TRBV28 and TRBJ2-1; TRBD1 or TRBD2 may be the D gene (5 bases each). Germline V gene lookup returns CDR1 MDHEN and CDR2 SYDVKM. The CDR3 covers 13 residues. V was trimmed by 7 bases and J by 1 base, leaving 8 bases between them. The CDR3 loop reads CASTWGSYNEQFF. The CDR3 nucleotides are TGTGCCAGCACTTGGGGGTCCTACAATGAGCAGTTCTTC.

This clonotype came up a few times. The chain carries TRBV10-3 and TRBJ1-5; 8 nucleotides match TRBD1. V was pared by 6 bases and J by 3 bases, with 7 bases of the junction left unmatched. This CDR3 comprises 15 residues. The germline CDR1 and CDR2 sequences are ENHRY and SYGVKD. The DNA for the CDR3 is TGTGCCATCAGAGAGGGACAGGCAATCAATCAGCCCCAGCATTTT. Translating it yields CAIREGQAINQPQHF.

This clonotype was found a few times. The V gene is TRBV27, the J gene TRBJ1-1, with 11 bases aligning to TRBD1. This CDR3 has 15 amino acids. Trimming cost V 6 bases and J 5 bases; bases outside gene matches: 8. Looked up from germline, CDR1 is MNHEY and CDR2 is SMNVEV (reference sequence). DNA for the CDR3: TGTGCCAGCAGACGGACAGGGGGCGCCGGTACTGAAGCTTTCTTT. This sequence encodes CASRRTGGAGTEAFF.

This chain uses TRBV11-2 with TRBJ2-7; D is possibly TRBD2 (5 bases). Trimming cost V 2 bases and J 5 bases, with 13 bases left between them. The CDR3 extends over 14 amino acids. Germline V gene lookup returns CDR1 SGHAT and CDR2 FQNNGV. CDR3 sequence reads: CASSLRLADHEQYF. The CDR3 DNA is TGTGCCAGCAGCTTACGCCTAGCCGACCACGAGCAGTACTTC.

Here the CDR3 reads CASRRDTFSNQPQHF. The CDR3 DNA reads TGTGCCAGCAGGCGGGACACCTTTAGCAATCAGCCCCAGCATTTT. The chain joins TRBV2 to TRBJ1-5, with D tentatively TRBD1 (6 bases). Germline V lookup: CDR1 SNHLY, CDR2 FYNNEI. There are 15 residues in the CDR3. Trimming removed 6 bases from V and 0 bases from J, with 12 bases in between.

The CDR3 protein is CSASLDSLGYTF. The DNA of the CDR3 is TGCAGTGCTAGTCTCGACAGCTTGGGCTACACCTTC. The rearrangement joins TRBV20-1 to TRBJ1-2, with D perhaps matching TRBD1 (5 bases). V lost 3 bases, J lost 8 bases, and 13 bases lay in between. The V gene's germline CDR1 is DFQATT and CDR2 SNEGSKA (reference sequence). The CDR3 covers 12 residues.

The chain carries TRBV20-1 and TRBJ1-6; TRBD1 might be the D (5 bases). Deletions cut 5 bases from V and 0 bases from J, with 14 bases between. This CDR3 spans 16 amino acids. Germline V gene data show CDR1 as DFQATT and CDR2 as SNEGSKA (reference sequence). This CDR3 is CSARRDPGSYNSPLHF. The CDR3 DNA sequence: TGCAGTGCTCGCCGGGACCCTGGCTCCTATAATTCACCCCTCCACTTT.

This clonotype has only a few counts. The chain employs TRBV11-3 and TRBJ1-6; D gene uncertain. V shed 4 bases and J shed 14 bases, with 15 bases lying between them. CDR3 length equals 13 residues. Germline V lookup: CDR1 SGHNT, CDR2 YENEEA. The CDR3 loop is CASSWPREKALHF. The DNA for the CDR3 is TGTGCCAGCAGCTGGCCCCGGGAGAAAGCCCTCCACTTT.

This chain uses TRBV5-1 with TRBJ2-3, with 8 nucleotides matching TRBD1. CDR1 SGHRS and CDR2 YFSETQ come from the germline V gene. V lost 4 bases and J lost 2; bases outside the gene matches: 18. The CDR3 length is 19 residues. CDR3 sequence reads: CASSPGSGGYLRYTDTQYF. CDR3 coding DNA: TGCGCCAGCAGCCCTGGCTCAGGGGGCTATTTGAGATACACAGATACGCAGTATTTT.

This clonotype has just a few counts. V and J are TRBV12-3 or TRBV12-4 and TRBJ2-5; D may correspond to TRBD1 or TRBD2 (5 bases each). Trimming pared 6 bases from V and 1 base from J, leaving 15 bases between. The CDR3 has 15 amino acids. CDR3 DNA: TGTGCCAGCAGCCTCGGGGCCGGACCCCAAGAGACCCAGTACTTC. Amino acids: CASSLGAGPQETQYF.

The CDR3 region has the DNA TGTGCCAGCAGCTCTTACAGGGGCAACAACAGGGAAGCTTTCTTT. This encodes CASSSYRGNNREAFF. The chain recombines TRBV11-2 with TRBJ1-1, with 7 bases lining up with TRBD1. Germline V lookup: CDR1 SGHAT, CDR2 FQNNGV. The CDR3 is 15 residues long. The J segment lost 8 bases and the V segment lost 4 bases, leaving 13 bases of the junction unmatched.

The genes are TRBV7-2 and TRBJ2-3; perhaps D is TRBD1 or TRBD2 (5 bases each). Between the trimmed V and J ends, which lost 5 bases and 3 bases, there was a span of 12 bases. Germline assignment: CDR1 SGHTA and CDR2 FQGNSA. The CDR3 consists of 14 residues. The CDR3 DNA reads as TGTGCCAGCAGCCGCGAGGGGTTGACAGATACGCAGTATTTT. Protein product: CASSREGLTDTQYF.

Only a few counts were recorded for this clonotype. The chain has TRBV20-1 and TRBJ1-2; 9 bases are shared with TRBD1. V shed 2 bases and J 2 bases; nucleotides not matched to a gene: 3. CDR1 and CDR2 (germline): DFQATT, SNEGSKA (reference sequence). This CDR3 contains 14 residues. CDR3 bases: TGCAGTGCTAGAAAGGGACAGGGAAACTATGGCTACACCTTC. Translating it yields CSARKGQGNYGYTF.

This clonotype was observed a few times. The rearrangement uses TRBV19 and TRBJ1-4, with 7 bases matching TRBD1. The V gene end was trimmed by 4 bases and the J gene end by 6 bases; junction bases not matched to a gene: 8. Germline-derived CDR1 and CDR2 are LNHDA and SQIVND (reference sequence). This CDR3 region has 15 residues. Here the CDR3 DNA reads TGTGCCAGTAGTAGTCCCCGACAGGGTGATGAAAAACTGTTTTTT. Translation gives CASSSPRQGDEKLFF.

The V call is TRBV5-1, the J call TRBJ1-1; D remains ambiguous. The germline CDR1 and CDR2 sequences are SGHRS and YFSETQ. The CDR3 is made up of 13 amino acids. The V gene lost 0 bases and the J gene lost 3 bases, with 6 bases spanning the gap. CDR3 residues: CASSLEEYTEAFF. CDR3 DNA: TGCGCCAGCAGCTTGGAAGAGTACACTGAAGCTTTCTTT.

This clonotype is deemed medium-sized. DNA of the CDR3: TGTGCCAGCAGCCCGCAGGGGACAGAATCAGGGACCCAGTACTTC. Its translation is CASSPQGTESGTQYF. The rearrangement joins TRBV7-2 to TRBJ2-5, with 7 bases that match TRBD1. The CDR3 runs to 15 residues. V shed 5 bases and J 7 bases; nucleotides not matched to a gene: 13. In germline, CDR1 is SGHTA, CDR2 FQGNSA.

This clonotype was recorded a few times. This chain connects TRBV28 to TRBJ2-5; weak D call: TRBD1 (5 bases). CDR1 and CDR2 (germline): MDHEN, SYDVKM. The CDR3 has 15 residues. V was clipped by 6 bases and J by 4 bases, with 18 bases between them. Here the CDR3 DNA reads TGTGCCAGCAGCCCCCCGCACGGGCAGGGAGAGACCCAGTACTTC. It encodes CASSPPHGQGETQYF.

This clonotype appeared a few times. The junction differs from germline at one of its ends, possibly a read error. The J gene is TRBJ2-3, the V gene TRBV7-2; D is undetermined. This CDR3 contains 12 residues. From germline, CDR1 is SGHTA and CDR2 FQGNSA. The chain's CDR3 is CASSLGTDTQYF. The CDR3 region has the DNA TGTGCCAGCAGTTTAGGTACAGATACGCAGTATTTT. The whole variable domain, remainder taken from reference TRBV7-2 and TRBJ2-3, is GAGVSQSPSNKVTEKGKDVELRCDPISGHTALYWYRQSLGQGLEFLIYFQGNSAPDKSGLPSDRFSAERTGGSVSTLTIQRTQQEDSAVYLCASSLGTDTQYFGPGTRLTVL.

The CDR3, as DNA: TGTGCCACCAGCAGAGAGCGGGGGGCGGTTTTCAATGAGCAGTTCTTC. Protein: CATSRERGAVFNEQFF. The chain recombines TRBV15 with TRBJ2-1; TRBD2 matches 8 bases. Per the germline V gene, CDR1 is LNHNV and CDR2 is YYDKDF (reference sequence). V was pared by 0 bases and J by 6 bases, with 7 bases of the junction left unmatched. This CDR3 has 16 residues.

This sequence joins TRBV3-1 and TRBJ2-1, with D possibly being TRBD1 (6 bases). Looked up from germline, CDR1 is LGHDT and CDR2 is YNNKEL (reference sequence). This CDR3 has 15 residues. V was shortened by 0 bases and J by 4 bases, with 10 bases between the two germline ends. CDR3 amino acids: CASSQDPQGYNEQFF. CDR3 nucleotides: TGTGCCAGCAGCCAAGATCCTCAGGGGTACAATGAGCAGTTCTTC.

This clonotype was seen a handful of times. The chain joins TRBV7-8 to TRBJ2-4, with D unresolved. CDR3 length: 17 amino acids. Germline CDR1 is SGHVS and CDR2 is FQNEAQ. The germline V and J ends were trimmed by 5 bases and 3 bases, with 20 bases remaining between them. The CDR3 spells CASSQSGFNTGKNIQYF. The CDR3 nucleotides are TGTGCCAGCAGCCAATCCGGGTTCAACACTGGCAAAAACATTCAGTACTTC.

V is TRBV6-1 and J is TRBJ1-5; D gene ambiguous. This CDR3 has 13 amino acids. Deletions cut 8 bases from V and 3 bases from J, with 11 bases between. Germline CDR1 reads MNHNS; CDR2 reads SASEGT. This CDR3 reads CASAVGLNQPQHF. As DNA, the CDR3 is TGTGCCAGCGCGGTAGGTCTCAATCAGCCCCAGCATTTT.

The chain employs TRBV20-1 and TRBJ2-1; the match to TRBD2 covers 13 bases. The V and J ends lost 1 base and 8 bases, in that order; junction bases with no gene match: 2. The CDR3 is 14 residues long. Germline V gene sequence: CDR1 DFQATT, CDR2 SNEGSKA (reference sequence). This chain's CDR3 is CSARGTSGSYEQFF. The CDR3 DNA reads as TGCAGTGCTAGAGGGACTAGCGGGAGCTATGAGCAGTTCTTC.

This chain connects TRBV20-1 to TRBJ2-1, with 16 positions matching TRBD2. V was pared by 6 bases and J by 6 bases, with 20 bases of the junction left unmatched. Germline CDR1 and CDR2: DFQATT and SNEGSKA (reference sequence). The CDR3 runs 20 residues. CDR3 amino acids: CSALYVSGLAGGVNSNEQFF. CDR3 nucleotides: TGCAGTGCGCTGTATGTATCGGGACTAGCGGGAGGGGTTAATTCCAATGAGCAGTTCTTC.

The chain has TRBV28 and TRBJ1-5, with 8 bases identical to TRBD1. J lost 0 bases, V lost 5 bases, and 12 bases had no gene match. This CDR3 is 18 amino acids long. The germline V gene encodes CDR1 MDHEN and CDR2 SYDVKM. The CDR3, as DNA: TGTGCCAGCAGTCCTATTAGGGCGACAGGGGATAGCAATCAGCCCCAGCATTTT. Amino acid sequence: CASSPIRATGDSNQPQHF.

The chain couples TRBV24-1 to TRBJ2-5; 9 nucleotides line up with TRBD1. This CDR3 spans 15 amino acids. Trimming at V came to 2 bases and at J to 4 bases, leaving 4 bases not matched to a gene. The germline V gene encodes CDR1 KGHDR and CDR2 SFDVKD. CDR3 amino acids: CATSDSSTGGETQYF. The CDR3 DNA reads as TGTGCCACCAGTGATTCCTCGACAGGGGGAGAGACCCAGTACTTC.

There are a few counts of this clonotype. The V gene is TRBV30, the J gene TRBJ2-5; no clear D gene. In germline, CDR1 is GTSNPN, CDR2 SVGIG (reference sequence). The CDR3 totals 10 residues. V lost 1 base, J lost 9 bases, and 6 bases lay in between. This CDR3 reads CAWSESAQYF. CDR3 in DNA: TGTGCCTGGAGTGAATCGGCCCAGTACTTC. The full variable domain, its missing parts supplied by reference TRBV30 and TRBJ2-5, is SQTIHQWPATLVQPVGSPLSLECTVEGTSNPNLYWYRQAAGRGLQLLFYSVGIGQISSEVPQNLSASRPQDRQFILSSKKLLLSDSGFYLCAWSESAQYFGPGTRLLVL.